This T cell receptor beta chain was captured by sequencing in a study of blood T cell repertoires in COVID-19. Study-level information: Sources were T cells, B-cell-depleted T cells, or PBMCs; the material itself was cDNA or gDNA.

Study processing details: Reference gene primers were amplified, and this amplification served to estimate nucleated cell counts. Produced via immunoSEQ multiplex PCR; TCRdb's table is partial and in-frame only. Clone size and V and J calls were adopted from that table, with D and trimming inferred from the DNA. The table has some 29,000 clones, 70% to 90% seen once. Germline CDR1 is SGHRS and CDR2 is YFSETQ. V lost 4 bases and J 8 bases, leaving 12 bases between the germline ends. The CDR3 loop spans 12 amino acids. The V gene is TRBV5-1, the J gene TRBJ1-1; possibly TRBD1 for D (5 bases). This clonotype was obtained from an elderly woman with COVID-19, enrolled during active disease. Sequencing used peripheral blood. CDR3 sequence (DNA): TGCGCCAGCAGCCCCCGGCGGGGCGAAGCTTTCTTT. It yields the protein CASSPRRGEAFF.